Listed below are T cell receptor beta chains from one sample, sequenced in a study of neoadjuvant nivolumab and ipilimumab in lung cancer. TCRdb's table, derived via immunoSEQ multiplex PCR, lists solely in-frame clones and lacks some. Of about 3,600 clones listed, about 71% are singletons. Sequenced material: peripheral blood, taken after neoadjuvant nivolumab, alone or with ipilimumab, at or shortly before surgery. The receptors here all came from an adult with non-small cell lung cancer. The CDR3 runs from the conserved cysteine through the conserved F or W. A D gene is named only where the DNA matches it firmly. Not every row has a clone size; where given, it reads once, few, many or a size class.

V gene	J gene	D gene	clone size	CDR3 DNA	CDR3 protein
TRBV10-3	TRBJ2-1	TRBD1	NA	TGTGCCATCAGTCTCCGGGACAGGGGAAACAATGAGCAGTTCTTC	CAISLRDRGNNEQFF
TRBV11-2	TRBJ2-7	TRBD2	once	TGTGCCAGCAGCTACTCCGGGACTAGCGGGAGCGAGCAGTACTTC	CASSYSGTSGSEQYF
TRBV30	TRBJ1-2	NA	NA	TGTGCCTGGAGTCCCTCGAACTATGGCTACACCTTC	CAWSPSNYGYTF
TRBV6-4	TRBJ1-2	TRBD1	NA	TGTGCCAGCAGCGACACGGGACAGGGGGTACCCTATGGCTACACCTTC	CASSDTGQGVPYGYTF
TRBV6-5	TRBJ1-2	NA	once	TGTGCCAGCAGTTACCAGGACAGCCGGGGTGGCTACACCTTC	CASSYQDSRGGYTF
TRBV28	TRBJ1-1	TRBD1	NA	TGTGCCAGCAGTCCCGGGACAGGGTATACTGAAGCTTTCTTT	CASSPGTGYTEAFF
TRBV7-7	TRBJ2-7	TRBD1	NA	TGTGCCAGCAGCTTAGGGACAGGTCCCTACGAGCAGTACTTC	CASSLGTGPYEQYF
TRBV6-1	TRBJ2-3	TRBD2	NA	TGTGCCAGCAGTGCACTAGCGCCCAGCACAGATACGCAGTATTTT	CASSALAPSTDTQYF
TRBV7-9	TRBJ1-5	NA	NA	TGTGCCAGCAGCTTAGTGGCGGGGGAGGCCAATCAGCCCCAGCATTTT	CASSLVAGEANQPQHF
TRBV6-5	TRBJ1-2	NA	NA	TGTGCCAGCAAAGGAAACAGAGGAGATAACTATGGCTACACCTTC	CASKGNRGDNYGYTF
TRBV18	TRBJ1-1	NA	few	TGTGCCAGCTCACCCTTGGATACTGAAGCTTTCTTT	CASSPLDTEAFF
TRBV19	TRBJ1-1	NA	few	TGTGCCAGTAGTAAGGGGGGACAAGGGATTGATGAAGCTTTCTTT	CASSKGGQGIDEAFF
TRBV10-3	TRBJ1-1	NA	NA	TGTGCCATCAGTGATCCCCGGACAGCCGAAGCTTTCTTT	CAISDPRTAEAFF
TRBV28	TRBJ2-1	TRBD2	NA	TGTGCCAGCAGTTTTAGCGGGACCTACAATGAGCAGTTCTTC	CASSFSGTYNEQFF
TRBV30	TRBJ2-7	NA	few	TGTGCCTGGAGTGGACACGGCTACGAGCAGTACTTC	CAWSGHGYEQYF
TRBV28	TRBJ1-1	NA	NA	TGTGCCAGCAGTCGTGGGTATACTGAAGCTTTCTTT	CASSRGYTEAFF
TRBV7-3	TRBJ2-3	TRBD2	NA	TGTGCCAGCAGCCCAATCGGACTAGCGGGAGATACGCAGTATTTT	CASSPIGLAGDTQYF
TRBV2	TRBJ1-3	NA	few	TGTGCCAGCAGTGTCGGGTTAGGAAACACCATATATTTT	CASSVGLGNTIYF
TRBV11-2	TRBJ2-7	NA	few	TGTGCCAGCAGCCAAACTAAAGGGGACTCGCAGTACTTC	CASSQTKGDSQYF
TRBV4-3	TRBJ2-7	NA	NA	TGCGCCAGCAGCCAAGATAGGGGACTCCCCTACGAGCAGTACTTC	CASSQDRGLPYEQYF
TRBV5-1	TRBJ1-2	TRBD1	NA	TGCGCCAGCAGCCCAGGGGGGACACCAGAGAGCTATGGCTACACCTTC	CASSPGGTPESYGYTF
TRBV6-1	TRBJ2-2	NA	NA	TGTGCCAGCAGTGGGGGTGGGACCCACACCGGGGAGCTGTTTTTT	CASSGGGTHTGELFF
TRBV6-6	TRBJ1-1	NA	NA	TGTGCCAGCAGCTCCCATTTGGGTAGGCCTGAAGCTTTCTTT	CASSSHLGRPEAFF
TRBV11-2	TRBJ2-3	NA	NA	TGTGCCAGCAGCCCCCGGACTTTCCTTACTGATACGCAGTATTTT	CASSPRTFLTDTQYF
TRBV5-1	TRBJ1-1	NA	few	TGCGCCAGCACACCTTACGGGGAGACGAACACTGAAGCTTTCTTT	CASTPYGETNTEAFF
TRBV2	TRBJ2-7	TRBD1	NA	TGTGCCACAACCCGGGACAGGGGGTACGAGCAGTACTTC	CATTRDRGYEQYF
TRBV18	TRBJ2-5	NA	NA	TGTGCCAGCTCACCGCAAGAGACCCAGTACTTC	CASSPQETQYF
TRBV7-3	TRBJ2-5	NA	NA	TGTGCCAGCAGCTCCCTGGCAGGCCGCGGCGAGACCCAGTACTTC	CASSSLAGRGETQYF